This T cell receptor (beta chain) was documented in a study of blood T cell repertoires in COVID-19. Sequencing was performed with immunoSEQ multiplex PCR; in TCRdb, only in-frame clones are kept and a portion is missing. The data hold about 60,000 clones, with roughly 80% observed a single time. The CDR3 consists of 15 residues. Trimming took 0 bases from V and 3 from J, leaving 9 bases between them. CDR1 is SGHRS and CDR2 is YFSETQ in the germline V gene. The clonotype comes from a man aged 65-85 years with active COVID-19. J is TRBJ1-4 and V is TRBV5-1, with no clear D. Material for sequencing was peripheral blood. In nucleotides, the CDR3 is TGCGCCAGCAGCTTGGAGCGCGGAGCTAATGAAAAACTGTTTTTT. Protein: CASSLERGANEKLFF.